Reported below is one T cell receptor (beta chain). This CDR3 contains 14 residues. V lost 0 bases, J lost 1 base, and 6 bases lay in between. From germline, CDR1 is MNHNS and CDR2 SASEGT. The source of the sample is a study of control samples from healthy donors and cancer patients. TCRdb's copy holds only in-frame clones and misses some; the assay was immunoSEQ multiplex PCR. This table holds some 160,000 clones, 75% to 90% found once. The TCR comes from a man aged 30 to 39 in good health. J is TRBJ1-1 and V is TRBV6-1; D is ambiguous. The sequencing sample was made of blood. The CDR3: CASSEASKNTEAFF. DNA for the CDR3: TGTGCCAGCAGTGAAGCATCAAAGAACACTGAAGCTTTCTTT.